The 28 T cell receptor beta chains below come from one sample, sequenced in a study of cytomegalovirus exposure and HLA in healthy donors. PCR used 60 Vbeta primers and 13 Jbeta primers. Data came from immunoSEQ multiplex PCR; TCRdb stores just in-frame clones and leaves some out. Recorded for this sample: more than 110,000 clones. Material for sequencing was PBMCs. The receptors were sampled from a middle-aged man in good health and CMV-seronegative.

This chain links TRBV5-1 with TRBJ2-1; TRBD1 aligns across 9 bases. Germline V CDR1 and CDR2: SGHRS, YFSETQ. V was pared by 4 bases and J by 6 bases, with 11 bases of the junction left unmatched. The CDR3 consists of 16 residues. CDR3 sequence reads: CASSGGTGNWGNEQFF. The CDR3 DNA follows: TGCGCCAGCAGCGGTGGGACAGGGAATTGGGGCAATGAGCAGTTCTTC.

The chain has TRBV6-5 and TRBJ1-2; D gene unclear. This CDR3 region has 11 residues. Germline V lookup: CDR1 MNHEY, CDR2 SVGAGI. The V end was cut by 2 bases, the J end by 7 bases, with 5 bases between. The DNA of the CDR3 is TGTGCCAGCAGTTACCGGGGTGGCTACACCTTC. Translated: CASSYRGGYTF.

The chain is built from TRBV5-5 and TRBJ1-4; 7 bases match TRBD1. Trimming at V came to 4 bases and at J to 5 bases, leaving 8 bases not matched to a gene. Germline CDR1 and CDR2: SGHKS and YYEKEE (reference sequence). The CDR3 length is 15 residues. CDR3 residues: CASSRDPGGNEKLFF. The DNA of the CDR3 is TGTGCCAGCAGCAGAGACCCAGGGGGGAATGAAAAACTGTTTTTT.

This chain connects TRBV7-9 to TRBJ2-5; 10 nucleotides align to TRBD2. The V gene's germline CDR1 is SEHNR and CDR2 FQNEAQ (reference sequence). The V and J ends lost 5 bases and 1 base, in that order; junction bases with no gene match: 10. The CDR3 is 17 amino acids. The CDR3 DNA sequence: TGTGCCAGCAGCCAAGGGATAGCGGGGGGATTCCAAGAGACCCAGTACTTC. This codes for CASSQGIAGGFQETQYF.

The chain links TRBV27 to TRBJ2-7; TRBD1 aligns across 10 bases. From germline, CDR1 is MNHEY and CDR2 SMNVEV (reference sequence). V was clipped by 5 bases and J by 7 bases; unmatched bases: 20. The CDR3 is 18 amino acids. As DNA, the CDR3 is TGTGCCAGCAGTCATTACCCAGTGTCGTGGACAGGGGGTTCGGAGCAGTACTTC. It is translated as CASSHYPVSWTGGSEQYF.

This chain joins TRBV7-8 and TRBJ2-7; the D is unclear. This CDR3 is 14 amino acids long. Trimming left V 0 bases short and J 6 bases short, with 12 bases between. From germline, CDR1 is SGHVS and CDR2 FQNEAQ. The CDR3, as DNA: TGTGCCAGCAGCTTAGCCCCTACTATGGCCGAGCAGTACTTC. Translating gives CASSLAPTMAEQYF.

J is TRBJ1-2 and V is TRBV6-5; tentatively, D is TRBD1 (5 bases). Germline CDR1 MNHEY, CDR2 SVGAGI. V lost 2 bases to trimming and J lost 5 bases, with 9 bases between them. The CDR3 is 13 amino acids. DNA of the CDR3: TGTGCCAGCAGTTACGCACAGGCGTATGGCTACACCTTC. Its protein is CASSYAQAYGYTF.

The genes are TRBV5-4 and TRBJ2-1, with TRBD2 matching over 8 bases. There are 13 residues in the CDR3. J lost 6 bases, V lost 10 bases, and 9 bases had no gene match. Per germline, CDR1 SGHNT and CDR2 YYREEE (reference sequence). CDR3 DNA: TGTGCCTCAAACCCGGGGGGGGTCAATGAGCAGTTCTTC. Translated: CASNPGGVNEQFF.

The CDR3 DNA reads TGTGCCAGCAGTTTATCGCCCGGCGGGCACCTCAATGAGCAGTTCTTC. It specifies CASSLSPGGHLNEQFF. The chain couples TRBV27 to TRBJ2-1; tentative D call: TRBD2 (5 bases). Germline CDR1 reads MNHEY; CDR2 reads SMNVEV (reference sequence). The CDR3 spans 16 residues. V was pared by 0 bases and J by 6 bases, with 15 bases between.

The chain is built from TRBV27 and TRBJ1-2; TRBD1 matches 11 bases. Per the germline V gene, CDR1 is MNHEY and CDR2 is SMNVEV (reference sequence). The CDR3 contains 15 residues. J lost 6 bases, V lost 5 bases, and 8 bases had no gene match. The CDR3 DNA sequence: TGTGCCAGCAGTCCCGGACAGGGGGCTAGGGATGGCTACACCTTC. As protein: CASSPGQGARDGYTF.

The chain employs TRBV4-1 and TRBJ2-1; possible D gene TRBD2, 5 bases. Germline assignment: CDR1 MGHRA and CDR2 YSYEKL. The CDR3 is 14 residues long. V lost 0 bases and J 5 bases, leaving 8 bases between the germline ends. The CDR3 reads CASSQDRRDNEQFF. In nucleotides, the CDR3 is TGCGCCAGCAGCCAAGATCGGCGGGACAATGAGCAGTTCTTC.

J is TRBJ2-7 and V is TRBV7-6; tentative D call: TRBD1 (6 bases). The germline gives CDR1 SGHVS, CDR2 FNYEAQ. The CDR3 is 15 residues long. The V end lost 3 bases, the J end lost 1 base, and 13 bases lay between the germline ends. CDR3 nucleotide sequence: TGTGCCAGCAGCTTTGAGACAGGTCCGTCCTACGAGCAGTACTTC. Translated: CASSFETGPSYEQYF.

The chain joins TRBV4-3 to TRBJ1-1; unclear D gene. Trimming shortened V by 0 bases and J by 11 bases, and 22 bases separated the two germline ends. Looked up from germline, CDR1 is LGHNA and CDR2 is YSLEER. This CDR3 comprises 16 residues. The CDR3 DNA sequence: TGCGCCAGCAGCCAAGAAACTCAAGTAGGGCGGGAGGAGGCTTTCTTT. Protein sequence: CASSQETQVGREEAFF.

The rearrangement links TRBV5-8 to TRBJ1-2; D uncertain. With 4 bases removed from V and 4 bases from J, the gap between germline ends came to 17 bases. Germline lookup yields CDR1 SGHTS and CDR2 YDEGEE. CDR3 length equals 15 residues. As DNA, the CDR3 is TGTGCCAGCAGCCGCCCTCAGGATCTGTTCTATGGCTACACCTTC. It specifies CASSRPQDLFYGYTF. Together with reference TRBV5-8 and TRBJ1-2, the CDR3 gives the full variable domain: EAGVTQSPTHLIKTRGQQATLRCSPISGHTSVYWYQQALGLGLQFLLWYDEGEERNRGNFPPRFSGRQFPNYSSELNVNALELEDSALYLCASSRPQDLFYGYTFGSGTRLTVV.

CDR3 coding DNA: TGTGCCAGCAGTACCCATCGACAGGGGGAAGAGACCCAGTACTTC. Translated, it gives CASSTHRQGEETQYF. V and J are TRBV6-5 and TRBJ2-5; 9 bases agree with TRBD1. Germline V lookup: CDR1 MNHEY, CDR2 SVGAGI. This CDR3 has 15 residues. J gave up 3 bases and V 5 bases, and 7 bases lay outside the gene matches.

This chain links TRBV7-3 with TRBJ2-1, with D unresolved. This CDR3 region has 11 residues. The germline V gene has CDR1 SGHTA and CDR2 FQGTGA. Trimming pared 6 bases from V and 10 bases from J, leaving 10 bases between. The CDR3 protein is CASSSDSEQFF. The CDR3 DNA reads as TGTGCCAGCAGTTCCGACTCCGAGCAGTTCTTC.

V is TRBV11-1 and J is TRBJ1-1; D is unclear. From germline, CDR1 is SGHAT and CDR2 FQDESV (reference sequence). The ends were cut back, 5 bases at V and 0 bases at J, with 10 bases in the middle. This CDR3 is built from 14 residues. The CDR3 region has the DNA TGTGCCAGCAGCCCCGCGCTCATGAACACTGAAGCTTTCTTT. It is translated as CASSPALMNTEAFF.

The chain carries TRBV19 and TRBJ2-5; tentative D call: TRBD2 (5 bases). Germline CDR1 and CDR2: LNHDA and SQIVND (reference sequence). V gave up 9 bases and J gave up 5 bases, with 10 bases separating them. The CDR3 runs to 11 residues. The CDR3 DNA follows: TGTGCCAGCCATCCGGGGGAGACCCAGTACTTC. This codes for CASHPGETQYF.

The DNA of the CDR3 is TGTGCCAGCAGCCAAGAAATGAGACTACCCAACACCGGGGAGCTGTTTTTT. Its translation is CASSQEMRLPNTGELFF. This rearrangement joins TRBV4-2 to TRBJ2-2; TRBD2 might be the D (5 bases). The V end lost 0 bases, the J end lost 2 bases, and 13 bases lay between the germline ends. The CDR3 totals 17 residues. Germline values: CDR1 LGHNA, CDR2 YNFKEQ.

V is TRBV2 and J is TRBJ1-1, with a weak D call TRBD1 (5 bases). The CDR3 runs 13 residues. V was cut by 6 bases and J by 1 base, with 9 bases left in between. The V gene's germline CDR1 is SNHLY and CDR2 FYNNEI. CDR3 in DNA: TGTGCCAGCAGACTGACAGAGAACACTGAAGCTTTCTTT. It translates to CASRLTENTEAFF.

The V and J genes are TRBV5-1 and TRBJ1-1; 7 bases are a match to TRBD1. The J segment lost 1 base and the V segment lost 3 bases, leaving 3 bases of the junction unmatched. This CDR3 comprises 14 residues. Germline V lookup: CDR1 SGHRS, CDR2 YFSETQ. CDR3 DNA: TGCGCCAGCAGCTCCCAGGGGGAGAACACTGAAGCTTTCTTT. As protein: CASSSQGENTEAFF. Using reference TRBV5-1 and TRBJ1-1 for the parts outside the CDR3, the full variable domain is KAGVTQTPRYLIKTRGQQVTLSCSPISGHRSVSWYQQTPGQGLQFLFEYFSETQRNKGNFPGRFSGRQFSNSRSEMNVSTLELGDSALYLCASSSQGENTEAFFGQGTRLTVV.

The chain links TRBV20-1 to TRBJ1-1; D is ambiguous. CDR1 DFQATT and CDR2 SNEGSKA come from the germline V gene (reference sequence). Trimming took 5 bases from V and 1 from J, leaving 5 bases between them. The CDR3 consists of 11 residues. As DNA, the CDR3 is TGCAGTGCTCTCCGGAACACTGAAGCTTTCTTT. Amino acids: CSALRNTEAFF.

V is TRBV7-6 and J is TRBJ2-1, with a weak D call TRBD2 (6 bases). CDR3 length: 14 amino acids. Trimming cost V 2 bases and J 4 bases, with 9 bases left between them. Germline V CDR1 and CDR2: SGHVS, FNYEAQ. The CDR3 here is CASSLRDSYNEQFF. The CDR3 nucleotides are TGTGCCAGCAGCTTAAGGGACTCTTACAATGAGCAGTTCTTC. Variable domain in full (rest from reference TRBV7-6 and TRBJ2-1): GAGVSQSPRYKVTKRGQDVALRCDPISGHVSLYWYRQALGQGPEFLTYFNYEAQQDKSGLPNDRFSAERPEGSISTLTIQRTEQRDSAMYRCASSLRDSYNEQFFGPGTRLTVL.

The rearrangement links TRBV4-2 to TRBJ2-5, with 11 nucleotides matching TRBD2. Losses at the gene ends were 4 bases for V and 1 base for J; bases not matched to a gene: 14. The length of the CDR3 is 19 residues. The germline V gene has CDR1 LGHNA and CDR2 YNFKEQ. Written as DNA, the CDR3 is TGTGCCAGCAGCCGAGGGGATTTAGGGACTAGCGGACTCCAAGAGACCCAGTACTTC. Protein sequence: CASSRGDLGTSGLQETQYF.

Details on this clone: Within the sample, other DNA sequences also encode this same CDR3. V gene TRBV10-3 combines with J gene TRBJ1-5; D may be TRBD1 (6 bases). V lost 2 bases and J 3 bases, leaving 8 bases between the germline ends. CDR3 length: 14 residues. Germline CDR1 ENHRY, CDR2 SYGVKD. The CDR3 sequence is CAISEGDNNQPQHF. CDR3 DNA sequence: TGTGCCATCAGTGAGGGGGACAACAATCAGCCCCAGCATTTT.

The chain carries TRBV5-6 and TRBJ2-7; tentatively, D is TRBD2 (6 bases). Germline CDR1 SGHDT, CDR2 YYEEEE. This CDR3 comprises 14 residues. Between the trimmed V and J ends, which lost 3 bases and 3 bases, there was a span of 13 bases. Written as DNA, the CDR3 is TGTGCCAGCAGCTGGCCCGGGACTGACTACGAGCAGTACTTC. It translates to CASSWPGTDYEQYF.

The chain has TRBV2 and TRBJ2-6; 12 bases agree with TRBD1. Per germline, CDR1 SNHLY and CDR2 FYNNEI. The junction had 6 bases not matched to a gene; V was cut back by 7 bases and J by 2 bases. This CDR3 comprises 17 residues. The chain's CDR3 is CASTPGTGGPGANVLTF. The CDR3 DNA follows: TGTGCCAGCACTCCCGGGACAGGGGGCCCTGGGGCCAACGTCCTGACTTTC.

The CDR3 loop reads CANRGGMSNQPQHF. Written as DNA, the CDR3 is TGTGCCAACCGCGGCGGGATGAGCAATCAGCCCCAGCATTTT. The gene calls are TRBV11-1 and TRBJ1-5; D remains ambiguous. Germline V gene lookup returns CDR1 SGHAT and CDR2 FQDESV (reference sequence). The CDR3 covers 14 residues. V was cut by 10 bases and J by 1 base, with 14 bases left in between. The complete variable domain, with remaining parts taken from reference TRBV11-1 and TRBJ1-5, reads EAEVAQSPRYKITEKSQAVAFWCDPISGHATLYWYRQILGQGPELLVQFQDESVVDDSQLPKDRFSAERLKGVDSTLKIQPAELGDSAMYLCANRGGMSNQPQHFGDGTRLSIL.